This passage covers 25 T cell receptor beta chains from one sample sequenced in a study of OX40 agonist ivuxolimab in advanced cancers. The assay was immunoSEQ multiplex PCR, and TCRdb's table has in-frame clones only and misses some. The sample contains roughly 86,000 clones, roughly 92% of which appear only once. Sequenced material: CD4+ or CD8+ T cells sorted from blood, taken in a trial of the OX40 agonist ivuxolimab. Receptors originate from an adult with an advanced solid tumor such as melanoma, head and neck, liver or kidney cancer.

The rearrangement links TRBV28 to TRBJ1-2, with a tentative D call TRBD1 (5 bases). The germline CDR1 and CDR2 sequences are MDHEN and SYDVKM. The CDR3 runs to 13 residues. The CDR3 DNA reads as TGTGTCATTGGGGCCGCAGCTAACTATGGCTACACCTTC. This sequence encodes CVIGAAANYGYTF.

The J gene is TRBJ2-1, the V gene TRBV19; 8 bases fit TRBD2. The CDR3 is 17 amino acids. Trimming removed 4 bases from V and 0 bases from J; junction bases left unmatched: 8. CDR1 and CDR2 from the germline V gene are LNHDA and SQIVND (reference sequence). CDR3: CASSRQTSASSYNEQFF. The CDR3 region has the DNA TGTGCCAGTAGTAGGCAGACTAGCGCTAGCTCCTACAATGAGCAGTTCTTC.

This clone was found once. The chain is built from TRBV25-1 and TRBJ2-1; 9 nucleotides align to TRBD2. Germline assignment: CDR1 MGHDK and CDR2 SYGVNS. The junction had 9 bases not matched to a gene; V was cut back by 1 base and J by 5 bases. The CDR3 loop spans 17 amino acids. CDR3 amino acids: CASSEFGPSGIHNEQFF. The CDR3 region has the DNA TGTGCCAGCAGTGAATTTGGTCCTAGCGGGATTCACAATGAGCAGTTCTTC.

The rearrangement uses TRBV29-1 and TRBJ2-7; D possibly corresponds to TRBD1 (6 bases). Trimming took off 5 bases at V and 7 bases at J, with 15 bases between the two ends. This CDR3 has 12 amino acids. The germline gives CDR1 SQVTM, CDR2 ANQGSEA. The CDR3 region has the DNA TGCAGCGTTAGTACAGGGCTTGGGGAGCAGTACTTC. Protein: CSVSTGLGEQYF.

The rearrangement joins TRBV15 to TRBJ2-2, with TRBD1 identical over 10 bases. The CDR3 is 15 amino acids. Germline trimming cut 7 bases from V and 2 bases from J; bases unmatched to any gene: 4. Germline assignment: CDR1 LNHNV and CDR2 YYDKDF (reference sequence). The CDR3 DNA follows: TGTGCCACCACCAGGGACAGGGGTAACACCGGGGAGCTGTTTTTT. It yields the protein CATTRDRGNTGELFF.

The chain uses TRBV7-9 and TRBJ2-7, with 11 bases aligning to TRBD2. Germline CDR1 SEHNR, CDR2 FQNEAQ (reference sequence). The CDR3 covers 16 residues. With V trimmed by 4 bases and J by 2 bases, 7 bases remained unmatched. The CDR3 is CASSSLAGGNPYEQYF. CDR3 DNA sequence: TGTGCCAGCAGCTCCTTAGCGGGAGGGAATCCCTACGAGCAGTACTTC. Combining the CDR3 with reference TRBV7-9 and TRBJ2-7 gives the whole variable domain DTGVSQNPRHKITKRGQNVTFRCDPISEHNRLYWYRQTLGQGPEFLTYFQNEAQLEKSRLLSDRFSAERPKGSFSTLEIQRTEQGDSAMYLCASSSLAGGNPYEQYFGPGTRLTVT.

CDR3 DNA sequence: TGCAGTGCTGACGGACACTACGAGCAGTACTTC. Amino acid sequence: CSADGHYEQYF. The rearrangement links TRBV20-1 to TRBJ2-7; D may be TRBD1 (5 bases). Germline V gene sequence: CDR1 DFQATT, CDR2 SNEGSKA (reference sequence). With 5 bases removed from V and 3 bases from J, the gap between germline ends came to 8 bases. The CDR3 runs to 11 residues.

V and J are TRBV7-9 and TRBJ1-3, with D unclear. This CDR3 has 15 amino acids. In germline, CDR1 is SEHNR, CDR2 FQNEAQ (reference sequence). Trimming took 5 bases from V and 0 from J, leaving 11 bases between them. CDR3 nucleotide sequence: TGTGCCAGCAGCCGAGACGGGCTCTCTGGAAACACCATATATTTT. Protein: CASSRDGLSGNTIYF.

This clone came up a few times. The CDR3 protein is CAWSEPGQPQHF. CDR3 DNA: TGTGCCTGGAGTGAGCCTGGTCAGCCCCAGCATTTT. V gene TRBV30 combines with J gene TRBJ1-5, with D unresolved. Germline CDR1 and CDR2: GTSNPN and SVGIG (reference sequence). This CDR3 is built from 12 residues. V dropped 1 base and J dropped 6 bases, with 7 bases sitting between them.

CDR3 sequence (DNA): TGTGCCAGCGGGAGCGGGAGGGCAGATACGCAGTATTTT. The encoded protein is CASGSGRADTQYF. The V call is TRBV28, the J call TRBJ2-3, with 10 bases lining up with TRBD2. The germline V gene has CDR1 MDHEN and CDR2 SYDVKM. This CDR3 spans 13 amino acids. Germline trimming cut 8 bases from V and 4 bases from J; bases unmatched to any gene: 3. The full variable domain, in which reference TRBV28 and TRBJ2-3 provide the parts outside the CDR3, is DVKVTQSSRYLVKRTGEKVFLECVQDMDHENMFWYRQDPGLGLRLIYFSYDVKMKEKGDIPEGYSVSREKKERFSLILESASTNQTSMYLCASGSGRADTQYFGPGTRLTVL.

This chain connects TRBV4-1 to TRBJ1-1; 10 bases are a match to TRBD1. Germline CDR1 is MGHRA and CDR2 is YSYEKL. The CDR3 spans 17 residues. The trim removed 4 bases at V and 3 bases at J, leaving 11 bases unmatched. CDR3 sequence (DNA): TGCGCCAGCAGCCTATATGGACAGGGGGAGCTGGACACTGAAGCTTTCTTT. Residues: CASSLYGQGELDTEAFF.

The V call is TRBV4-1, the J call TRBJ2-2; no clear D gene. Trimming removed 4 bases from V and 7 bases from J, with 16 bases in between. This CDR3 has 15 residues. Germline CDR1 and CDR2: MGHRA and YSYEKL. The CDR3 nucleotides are TGCGCCAGCAGCCTCGGCGGTCAGTTGAGCGGGGAGCTGTTTTTT. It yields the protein CASSLGGQLSGELFF.

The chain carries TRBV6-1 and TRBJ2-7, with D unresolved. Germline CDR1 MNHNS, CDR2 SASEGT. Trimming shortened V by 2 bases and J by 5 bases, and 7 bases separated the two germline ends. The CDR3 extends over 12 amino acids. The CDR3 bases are TGTGCCAGCAGTGAATCGGCCCACGAGCAGTACTTC. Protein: CASSESAHEQYF.

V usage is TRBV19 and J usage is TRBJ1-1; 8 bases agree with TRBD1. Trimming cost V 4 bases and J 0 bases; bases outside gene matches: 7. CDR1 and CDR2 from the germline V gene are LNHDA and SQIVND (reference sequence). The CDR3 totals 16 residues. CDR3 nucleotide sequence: TGTGCCAGTAGTAGTGGGACAGGAGGGATGAACACTGAAGCTTTCTTT. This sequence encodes CASSSGTGGMNTEAFF. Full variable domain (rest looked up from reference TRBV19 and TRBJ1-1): DGGITQSPKYLFRKEGQNVTLSCEQNLNHDAMYWYRQDPGQGLRLIYYSQIVNDFQKGDIAEGYSVSREKKESFPLTVTSAQKNPTAFYLCASSSGTGGMNTEAFFGQGTRLTVV.

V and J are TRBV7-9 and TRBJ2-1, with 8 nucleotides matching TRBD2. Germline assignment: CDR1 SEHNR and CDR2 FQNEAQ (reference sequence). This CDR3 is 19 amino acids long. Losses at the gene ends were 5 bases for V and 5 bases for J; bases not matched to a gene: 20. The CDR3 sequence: CASSPQGGLVRQGDNEQFF. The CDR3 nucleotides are TGTGCCAGCAGCCCGCAAGGGGGACTAGTAAGGCAAGGAGACAATGAGCAGTTCTTC.

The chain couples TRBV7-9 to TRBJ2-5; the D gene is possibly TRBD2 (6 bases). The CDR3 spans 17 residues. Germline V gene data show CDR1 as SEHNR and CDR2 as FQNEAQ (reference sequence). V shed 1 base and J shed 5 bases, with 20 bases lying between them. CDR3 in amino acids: CASSLVSSATQVETQYF. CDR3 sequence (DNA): TGTGCCAGCAGCTTAGTTTCTAGCGCGACCCAGGTGGAGACCCAGTACTTC.

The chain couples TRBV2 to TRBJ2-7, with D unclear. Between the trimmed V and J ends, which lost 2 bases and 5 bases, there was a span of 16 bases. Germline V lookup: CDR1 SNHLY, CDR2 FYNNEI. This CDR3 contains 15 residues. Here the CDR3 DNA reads TGTGCCAGCAGTGAACAAGGGCCTATTTACAACGAGCAGTACTTC. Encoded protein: CASSEQGPIYNEQYF. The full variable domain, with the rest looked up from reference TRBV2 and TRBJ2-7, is EPEVTQTPSHQVTQMGQEVILRCVPISNHLYFYWYRQILGQKVEFLVSFYNNEISEKSEIFDDQFSVERPDGSNFTLKIRSTKLEDSAMYFCASSEQGPIYNEQYFGPGTRLTVT.

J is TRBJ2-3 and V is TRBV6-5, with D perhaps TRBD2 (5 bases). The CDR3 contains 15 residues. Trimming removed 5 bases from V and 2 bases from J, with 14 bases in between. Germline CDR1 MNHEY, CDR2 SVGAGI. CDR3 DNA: TGTGCCAGCAGTCTTCAGAAGCGGAACACAGATACGCAGTATTTT. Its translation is CASSLQKRNTDTQYF.

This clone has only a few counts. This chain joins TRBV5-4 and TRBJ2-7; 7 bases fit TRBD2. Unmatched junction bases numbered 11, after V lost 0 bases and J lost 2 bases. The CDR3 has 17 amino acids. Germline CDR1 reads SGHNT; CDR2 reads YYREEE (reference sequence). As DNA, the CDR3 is TGTGCCAGCAGCTTGGCAGGGTCTAAGCGGGGAGCCTACGAGCAGTACTTC. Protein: CASSLAGSKRGAYEQYF.

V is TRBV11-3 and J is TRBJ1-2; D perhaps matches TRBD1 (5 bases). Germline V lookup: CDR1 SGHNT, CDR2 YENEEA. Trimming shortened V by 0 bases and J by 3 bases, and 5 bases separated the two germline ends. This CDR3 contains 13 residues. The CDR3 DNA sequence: TGTGCCAGCAGCTTAGACAGGGACTATGGCTACACCTTC. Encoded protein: CASSLDRDYGYTF. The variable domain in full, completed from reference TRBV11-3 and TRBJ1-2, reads EAGVVQSPRYKIIEKKQPVAFWCNPISGHNTLYWYLQNLGQGPELLIRYENEEAVDDSQLPKDRFSAERLKGVDSTLKIQPAELGDSAVYLCASSLDRDYGYTFGSGTRLTVV.

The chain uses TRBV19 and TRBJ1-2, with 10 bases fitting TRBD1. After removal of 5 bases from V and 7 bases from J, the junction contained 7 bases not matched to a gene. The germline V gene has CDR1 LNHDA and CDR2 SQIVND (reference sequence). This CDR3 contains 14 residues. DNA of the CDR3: TGTGCCAGTAGTGACCGGGACAGGGGAGGTGGCTACACCTTC. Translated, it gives CASSDRDRGGGYTF.

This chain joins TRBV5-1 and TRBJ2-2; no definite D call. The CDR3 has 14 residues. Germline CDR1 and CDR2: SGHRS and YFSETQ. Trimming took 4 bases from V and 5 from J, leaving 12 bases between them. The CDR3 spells CASSPDGRTGELFF. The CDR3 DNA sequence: TGCGCCAGCAGCCCGGATGGCCGGACCGGGGAGCTGTTTTTT.

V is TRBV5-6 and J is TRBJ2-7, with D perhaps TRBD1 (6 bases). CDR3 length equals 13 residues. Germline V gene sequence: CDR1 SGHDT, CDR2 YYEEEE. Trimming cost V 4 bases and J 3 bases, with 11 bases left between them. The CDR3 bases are TGTGCCAGCAGCCCGTGGACAGTCTACGAGCAGTACTTC. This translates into CASSPWTVYEQYF.

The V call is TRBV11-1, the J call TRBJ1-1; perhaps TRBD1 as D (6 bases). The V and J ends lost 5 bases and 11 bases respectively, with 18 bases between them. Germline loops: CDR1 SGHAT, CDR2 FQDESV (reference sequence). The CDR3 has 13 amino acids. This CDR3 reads CASSPDRLNEAFF. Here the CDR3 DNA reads TGTGCCAGCAGCCCCGACAGGCTCAACGAGGCTTTCTTT. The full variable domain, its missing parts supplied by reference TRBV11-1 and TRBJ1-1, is EAEVAQSPRYKITEKSQAVAFWCDPISGHATLYWYRQILGQGPELLVQFQDESVVDDSQLPKDRFSAERLKGVDSTLKIQPAELGDSAMYLCASSPDRLNEAFFGQGTRLTVV.

The CDR3 loop is CASSTRTNSPLHF. In DNA form, the CDR3 reads TGTGCCAGCAGTACGCGGACTAATTCACCCCTCCACTTT. The chain combines TRBV6-5 with TRBJ1-6; no definite D call. V gave up 5 bases and J gave up 6 bases, with 8 bases separating them. The CDR3 totals 13 residues. Germline values: CDR1 MNHEY, CDR2 SVGAGI.